A single sample gave rise to the 22 T cell receptor beta chains below, sequenced in a study of blood T cell repertoires in COVID-19. Assay: immunoSEQ multiplex PCR; the TCRdb copy retains only in-frame clones and omits some. The table lists 400,000 to 450,000 clones, 70% to 90% of them singletons. The specimen sequenced was peripheral blood. The receptors were gathered from a woman between 35 and 50 years old with COVID-19, enrolled during active disease.

V and J are TRBV6-2 or TRBV6-3 and TRBJ2-3; 10 nucleotides agree with TRBD2. From germline, CDR1 is MNHEY and CDR2 SVGEGT. This CDR3 has 18 residues. V trimming: 0 bases; J trimming: 0 bases; junction bases outside the gene matches: 6. The CDR3 protein is CASSYSELLAGSTDTQYF. The CDR3 nucleotides read TGTGCCAGCAGTTACTCCGAATTACTAGCGGGAAGCACAGATACGCAGTATTTT.

The V call is TRBV7-8, the J call TRBJ1-2; D is perhaps TRBD1 (5 bases). The V end was cut by 3 bases, the J end by 6 bases, with 8 bases between. This CDR3 has 12 residues. CDR1 and CDR2 (germline): SGHVS, FQNEAQ. The CDR3 DNA reads TGTGCCAGCAGCTTTTCAGGGAATGGCTACACCTTC. It encodes CASSFSGNGYTF.

The J gene is TRBJ1-5, the V gene TRBV9; weak D call: TRBD1 (5 bases). Germline CDR1 SGDLS, CDR2 YYNGEE. V was pared by 0 bases and J by 7 bases, with 11 bases between. This CDR3 has 14 residues. In DNA, the CDR3 is TGTGCCAGCAGCGTAGATGGGGGGGAACAGCCCCAGCATTTT. Its translation: CASSVDGGEQPQHF. Full variable domain (rest looked up from reference TRBV9 and TRBJ1-5): DSGVTQTPKHLITATGQRVTLRCSPRSGDLSVYWYQQSLDQGLQFLIQYYNGEERAKGNILERFSAQQFPDLHSELNLSSLELGDSALYFCASSVDGGEQPQHFGDGTRLSIL.

The rearrangement links TRBV7-2 to TRBJ1-2; 7 bases are a match to TRBD1. V lost 1 base to trimming and J lost 4 bases; unmatched junction nucleotides: 0. CDR1 is SGHTA and CDR2 is FQGNSA in the germline V gene. This CDR3 is built from 13 residues. CDR3 coding DNA: TGTGCCAGCAGCTTAGAGGGGGCCTATGGCTACACCTTC. Its protein is CASSLEGAYGYTF.

V usage is TRBV28 and J usage is TRBJ1-4; 10 bases fit TRBD1. The CDR3 spans 15 residues. CDR1 and CDR2 (germline): MDHEN, SYDVKM. V lost 5 bases to trimming and J lost 8 bases; unmatched junction nucleotides: 8. The CDR3 reads CASSQAGTGEEKLFF. The CDR3 DNA sequence: TGTGCCAGCAGTCAAGCCGGGACAGGGGAGGAAAAACTGTTTTTT.

V and J are TRBV19 and TRBJ2-1; 10 positions agree with TRBD2. Germline V gene sequence: CDR1 LNHDA, CDR2 SQIVND (reference sequence). The CDR3 totals 15 residues. Germline trimming cut 3 bases from V and 3 bases from J; bases unmatched to any gene: 2. This chain's CDR3 is CASSIWTSGYNEQFF. DNA of the CDR3: TGTGCCAGTAGTATCTGGACTAGCGGCTACAATGAGCAGTTCTTC.

This chain links TRBV6-5 with TRBJ2-7; D might be TRBD1 (6 bases). Germline loops: CDR1 MNHEY, CDR2 SVGAGI. The CDR3 covers 12 residues. V was clipped by 6 bases and J by 7 bases, with 13 bases between them. CDR3 loop: CASRQGSGEQYF. The CDR3 DNA follows: TGTGCCAGCAGACAGGGATCTGGGGAGCAGTACTTC.

This clone was found a few times. The gene calls are TRBV7-8 and TRBJ1-2; maybe TRBD1 (6 bases). The CDR3 is 16 amino acids. Germline-derived CDR1 and CDR2 are SGHVS and FQNEAQ. V was trimmed by 5 bases and J by 4 bases, leaving 20 bases between them. The CDR3 reads CASSPYRVSPLYGYTF. In DNA, the CDR3 is TGTGCCAGCAGCCCGTACAGGGTTAGCCCCCTCTATGGCTACACCTTC. The whole variable domain, remainder taken from reference TRBV7-8 and TRBJ1-2, is GAGVSQSPRYKVAKRGQDVALRCDPISGHVSLFWYQQALGQGPEFLTYFQNEAQLDKSGLPSDRFFAERPEGSVSTLKIQRTQQEDSAVYLCASSPYRVSPLYGYTFGSGTRLTVV.

The rearrangement joins TRBV7-2 to TRBJ1-2; D is undetermined. The CDR3 covers 16 residues. The germline V and J ends were trimmed by 1 base and 7 bases, with 19 bases remaining between them. Germline assignment: CDR1 SGHTA and CDR2 FQGNSA. The CDR3 loop is CASSLEYWGGETGYTF. The CDR3 DNA follows: TGTGCCAGCAGCTTAGAATATTGGGGTGGGGAGACTGGCTACACCTTC.

V is TRBV4-2 and J is TRBJ2-2; 8 nucleotides align to TRBD1. The length of the CDR3 is 15 residues. Looked up from germline, CDR1 is LGHNA and CDR2 is YNFKEQ. The trim removed 3 bases at V and 2 bases at J, leaving 2 bases unmatched. CDR3 DNA: TGTGCCAGCAGCCAGGGACAGGAAAACACCGGGGAGCTGTTTTTT. It encodes CASSQGQENTGELFF.

The CDR3 spells CSAGFPYF. DNA for the CDR3: TGCAGTGCTGGCTTTCCGTACTTC. This chain links TRBV20-1 with TRBJ2-7; D gene uncertain. The ends were cut back, 5 bases at V and 12 bases at J, with 8 bases in the middle. The CDR3 loop spans 8 amino acids. Germline CDR1 is DFQATT and CDR2 is SNEGSKA (reference sequence).

The rearrangement uses TRBV19 and TRBJ1-2, with a weak D call TRBD1 (6 bases). V lost 5 bases, J lost 5 bases, and 15 bases lay in between. The CDR3 is made up of 14 amino acids. Germline V gives CDR1 LNHDA, CDR2 SQIVND (reference sequence). In DNA, the CDR3 is TGTGCCAGTAGTCGCTCCAGGGGAGATTATGGCTACACCTTC. Protein sequence: CASSRSRGDYGYTF.

The V call is TRBV12-5, the J call TRBJ2-2; 10 nucleotides agree with TRBD2. The CDR3 covers 16 residues. Germline CDR1 reads LGHNT; CDR2 reads FRNRAP. Trimming cost V 6 bases and J 3 bases; bases outside gene matches: 7. The CDR3 here is CASGPPGLADTGELFF. The CDR3 DNA reads TGTGCTAGTGGCCCCCCCGGACTAGCGGACACCGGGGAGCTGTTTTTT. Variable domain in full (rest from reference TRBV12-5 and TRBJ2-2): DARVTQTPRHKVTEMGQEVTMRCQPILGHNTVFWYRQTMMQGLELLAYFRNRAPLDDSGMPKDRFSAEMPDATLATLKIQPSEPRDSAVYFCASGPPGLADTGELFFGEGSRLTVL.

This chain joins TRBV28 and TRBJ1-2; 11 bases align to TRBD1. J gave up 3 bases and V 6 bases, and 6 bases lay outside the gene matches. From germline, CDR1 is MDHEN and CDR2 SYDVKM. The CDR3 spans 15 residues. CDR3 residues: CASSPRDRGDYGYTF. The CDR3 coding sequence is TGTGCCAGCAGCCCCCGGGACAGGGGGGACTATGGCTACACCTTC.

This sequence joins TRBV6-2 or TRBV6-3 and TRBJ1-5, with D possibly matching TRBD1 (6 bases). CDR3 length equals 16 residues. V was cut by 2 bases and J by 7 bases, with 18 bases left in between. From germline, CDR1 is MNHEY and CDR2 SVGEGT. As DNA, the CDR3 is TGTGCCAGCAGTTACCAGAAAACAGGGTTGCGGCAGCCCCAGCATTTT. Translating it yields CASSYQKTGLRQPQHF.

This sequence joins TRBV18 and TRBJ1-2, with TRBD1 identical over 8 bases. The CDR3 runs 17 residues. The V gene's germline CDR1 is KGHSH and CDR2 LQKENI. V gave up 2 bases and J gave up 1 base; unmatched junction bases: 9. CDR3 nucleotide sequence: TGTGCCAGCTCACCAATTCAAGCAGGGGGCGATAACTATGGCTACACCTTC. Protein product: CASSPIQAGGDNYGYTF. Looking up the rest from reference TRBV18 and TRBJ1-2 gives the full variable domain: NAGVMQNPRHLVRRRGQEARLRCSPMKGHSHVYWYRQLPEEGLKFMVYLQKENIIDESGMPKERFSAEFPKEGPSILRIQQVVRGDSAAYFCASSPIQAGGDNYGYTFGSGTRLTVV.

The gene calls are TRBV18 and TRBJ1-2, with unresolved D. Germline V CDR1 and CDR2: KGHSH, LQKENI. The CDR3 runs 12 residues. The V gene lost 2 bases and the J gene lost 5 bases, with 6 bases spanning the gap. The CDR3 protein is CASSPSSYGYTF. In DNA, the CDR3 is TGTGCCAGCTCACCATCCAGTTATGGCTACACCTTC. The full variable domain, rest sourced from reference TRBV18 and TRBJ1-2, is NAGVMQNPRHLVRRRGQEARLRCSPMKGHSHVYWYRQLPEEGLKFMVYLQKENIIDESGMPKERFSAEFPKEGPSILRIQQVVRGDSAAYFCASSPSSYGYTFGSGTRLTVV.

The gene calls are TRBV7-2 and TRBJ2-4, with TRBD1 as a possible D gene (6 bases). This CDR3 has 18 residues. From germline, CDR1 is SGHTA and CDR2 FQGNSA. V was clipped by 1 base and J by 1 base, with 17 bases between them. In DNA form, the CDR3 reads TGTGCCAGCAGCTTAGGTCTATTTGGGGGCATGGCCAAAAACATTCAGTACTTC. Translation: CASSLGLFGGMAKNIQYF.

The rearrangement joins TRBV7-9 to TRBJ2-2; no clear D gene. This CDR3 is 12 amino acids long. Trimming stripped 0 bases from V and 11 bases from J, with 7 bases between. From germline, CDR1 is SEHNR and CDR2 FQNEAQ (reference sequence). In nucleotides, the CDR3 is TGTGCCAGCAGCTTAGCGCTAAGTGAGCTGTTTTTT. Protein product: CASSLALSELFF.

The chain couples TRBV7-3 to TRBJ2-1; 7 bases are a match to TRBD2. Germline V gene lookup returns CDR1 SGHTA and CDR2 FQGTGA. The CDR3 runs 16 residues. Unmatched junction bases numbered 9, after V lost 2 bases and J lost 5 bases. Here the CDR3 reads CASSLGTTLGNNEQFF. In DNA, the CDR3 is TGTGCCAGCAGCTTAGGGACTACCCTAGGGAACAATGAGCAGTTCTTC.

The rearrangement joins TRBV9 to TRBJ1-4; 7 nucleotides match TRBD1. The ends lost 0 bases at V and 8 bases at J; junction bases unmatched: 16. This CDR3 contains 18 residues. The germline gives CDR1 SGDLS, CDR2 YYNGEE. The chain's CDR3 is CASSVEGGRGLVGEKLFF. Here the CDR3 DNA reads TGTGCCAGCAGCGTAGAGGGCGGCAGGGGGTTGGTAGGAGAAAAACTGTTTTTT.

The chain joins TRBV5-4 to TRBJ1-6, with TRBD1 matching over 9 bases. Per germline, CDR1 SGHNT and CDR2 YYREEE (reference sequence). V lost 4 bases to trimming and J lost 7 bases; unmatched junction nucleotides: 3. The length of the CDR3 is 14 residues. For the CDR3, the DNA is TGTGCCAGCAGCCGACAGGGGGAGAATTCACCCCTCCACTTT. Amino acids: CASSRQGENSPLHF.